The 11 T cell receptor beta chains given below trace back to one sample, sequenced in a study of blood T cell repertoires in COVID-19. TCRdb keeps only in-frame clones here, not all; method: immunoSEQ multiplex PCR. The data show around 300,000 clones, with 88% seen just once and roughly 9.1% held by the top ten. Sequenced input: peripheral blood. These receptors all stem from a young man with active or convalescent COVID-19.

V gene TRBV6-5 combines with J gene TRBJ1-2; a weak D match, TRBD1 (6 bases). The germline V and J ends were trimmed by 4 bases and 6 bases, with 9 bases remaining between them. This CDR3 contains 12 residues. Germline V CDR1 and CDR2: MNHEY, SVGAGI. The CDR3 nucleotides are TGTGCCAGCAGTTCAACAGGGAATGGCTACACCTTC. Its translation: CASSSTGNGYTF.

The chain carries TRBV4-3 and TRBJ2-2; a weak D match, TRBD1 (5 bases). CDR1 and CDR2 (germline): LGHNA, YSLEER. The CDR3 totals 16 residues. Trimming cost V 0 bases and J 3 bases, with 11 bases left between them. The CDR3 DNA is TGCGCCAGCAGCCAAGAAACCAGGGCTGACACCGGGGAGCTGTTTTTT. Translation: CASSQETRADTGELFF.

This chain uses TRBV13 with TRBJ2-3; 8 bases agree with TRBD1. CDR1 is PRHDT, CDR2 FYEKMQ, per germline (reference sequence). There are 16 residues in the CDR3. V trimming: 5 bases; J trimming: 5 bases; junction bases outside the gene matches: 12. CDR3 sequence reads: CASSPYRQGSGDTQYF. The CDR3 DNA follows: TGTGCCAGCAGCCCATATCGACAGGGGTCAGGAGATACGCAGTATTTT.

This chain uses TRBV19 with TRBJ2-3; 9 nucleotides match TRBD1. The CDR3 runs 16 residues. The J segment lost 5 bases and the V segment lost 7 bases, leaving 13 bases of the junction unmatched. Germline CDR1 and CDR2: LNHDA and SQIVND (reference sequence). The CDR3 sequence is CASTPSVGTGLDTQYF. In nucleotides, the CDR3 is TGTGCCAGTACCCCCTCGGTCGGGACAGGGCTAGATACGCAGTATTTT.

The chain links TRBV5-1 to TRBJ1-6; D call uncertain. Trimming shortened V by 1 base and J by 5 bases, and 10 bases separated the two germline ends. The CDR3 sequence is 15 residues long. The germline V gene encodes CDR1 SGHRS and CDR2 YFSETQ. CDR3 bases: TGCGCCAGCAGCTTGTCGGGTCAGAATAATTCACCCCTCCACTTT. Protein: CASSLSGQNNSPLHF.

The chain carries TRBV27 and TRBJ1-3, with D unresolved. The germline V gene encodes CDR1 MNHEY and CDR2 SMNVEV (reference sequence). Trimming took off 8 bases at V and 0 bases at J, with 8 bases between the two ends. This CDR3 spans 13 amino acids. The CDR3 reads CASGHYSGNTIYF. Here the CDR3 DNA reads TGTGCCAGCGGCCATTACTCTGGAAACACCATATATTTT.

The CDR3 sequence is CSVRPTETYEQYF. The CDR3 nucleotides read TGCAGCGTTCGGCCGACAGAAACCTACGAGCAGTACTTC. The chain is built from TRBV29-1 and TRBJ2-7, with a tentative D call TRBD1 (5 bases). The CDR3 covers 13 residues. From germline, CDR1 is SQVTM and CDR2 ANQGSEA. Trimming took 5 bases from V and 2 from J, leaving 13 bases between them.

This clone turned up a few times. The chain has TRBV7-2 and TRBJ2-7, with 8 bases that match TRBD1. CDR3 size: 13 residues. CDR1 and CDR2 (germline): SGHTA, FQGNSA. V dropped 5 bases and J dropped 7; count of bases not matched to a gene: 7. DNA of the CDR3: TGTGCCAGCAGCCTGTCGACAGGGGCTGAGCAGTACTTC. Protein sequence: CASSLSTGAEQYF. Using reference TRBV7-2 and TRBJ2-7 for the parts outside the CDR3, the full variable domain is GAGVSQSPSNKVTEKGKDVELRCDPISGHTALYWYRQSLGQGLEFLIYFQGNSAPDKSGLPSDRFSAERTGGSVSTLTIQRTQQEDSAVYLCASSLSTGAEQYFGPGTRLTVT.

The chain recombines TRBV20-1 with TRBJ1-5; TRBD1 aligns across 8 bases. V dropped 3 bases and J dropped 1; count of bases not matched to a gene: 5. The CDR3 covers 15 residues. Germline CDR1 DFQATT, CDR2 SNEGSKA (reference sequence). DNA for the CDR3: TGCAGTGCTAGTACGACAGGGGAAAGCAATCAGCCCCAGCATTTT. Amino acid sequence: CSASTTGESNQPQHF.

This chain links TRBV5-1 with TRBJ2-1; D might be TRBD1 (6 bases). Germline CDR1 and CDR2: SGHRS and YFSETQ. V was pared by 5 bases and J by 5 bases, with 8 bases between. This CDR3 contains 12 residues. The CDR3 DNA reads TGCGCCAGCAGTCGACAGGACAATGAGCAGTTCTTC. Residues: CASSRQDNEQFF.

J is TRBJ2-7 and V is TRBV6-6; D is unresolved. CDR3 length: 14 amino acids. Germline loops: CDR1 MNHNY, CDR2 SVGAGI (reference sequence). V was shortened by 2 bases and J by 3 bases, with 11 bases between the two germline ends. The CDR3 DNA reads TGTGCCAGCAGTTACCCGACTGAAAGCTACGAGCAGTACTTC. Protein product: CASSYPTESYEQYF.